The source of this T cell receptor beta chain is a study of cytomegalovirus exposure and HLA in healthy donors. On the study more broadly: Early released data comprised about 85 million unique TCRs from HLA-typed donors. When roughly 420 donors were genotyped, over 80% of them were found to fall in the Caucasian-associated ancestry cluster.

This clone was observed a few times. The antigen remains unidentified. V was clipped by 6 bases and J by 4 bases; unmatched bases: 9. This CDR3 region has 15 residues. Looked up from germline, CDR1 is MNHNY and CDR2 is SVGAGI (reference sequence). General study points: Previously analyzed data showed that most TCR beta V segments were productive at a frequency of about 90% or about 30%. Researchers reportedly found TCR beta sequences accurately predicted most subjects' HLA-A and HLA-B alleles.

Researchers ran the PCR with 60 Vbeta and 13 Jbeta primers. The method was immunoSEQ multiplex PCR; TCRdb's version includes in-frame clones alone and lacks a portion of them. The sample includes about 97,000 clones, 73% of them seen just once. The source is a man aged 35 to 55 in good health and CMV-seronegative. The genes are TRBV6-6 and TRBJ2-1, with TRBD2 matching over 7 bases. Material for sequencing was PBMCs. CDR3 in amino acids: CASSPTSAEYNEQFF. CDR3 bases: TGTGCCAGCAGCCCCACTAGCGCGGAGTACAATGAGCAGTTCTTC.